The clone carrying this TCR beta chain was counted once. This specimen comes from a study of blood T cell repertoires in COVID-19. Turning to the study itself: From the United States, Italy and Spain came samples of acute and convalescent COVID-19. Nucleic acid was either cDNA or gDNA, and it came from T cells, B-cell-depleted T cells, or PBMCs.

Trimming cost V 3 bases and J 8 bases; bases outside gene matches: 3. In germline, CDR1 is MDHEN, CDR2 SYDVKM. The CDR3 contains 14 residues. Here immunoSEQ multiplex PCR was the method, and the copy in TCRdb shows in-frame clones only, minus some. The sample carries 130,000 to 150,000 clones, about 87% recorded once. Sequenced input: peripheral blood. The TCR comes from a woman between 50 and 59 years old with acute or convalescent COVID-19. The chain carries TRBV28 and TRBJ1-4, with 10 bases lining up with TRBD1. CDR3 DNA sequence: TGTGCCAGCAGTTTGACAGGGGGCATAGAAAAACTGTTTTTT. Translating gives CASSLTGGIEKLFF.